What follows are 7 T cell receptor beta chains derived from one specimen sequenced in a study of cytomegalovirus exposure and HLA in healthy donors. Libraries were prepared by immunoSEQ multiplex PCR; TCRdb keeps only in-frame clonotypes and omits some of them. The sample shows 110,000 to 150,000 clones, about 94% of them seen only once. The sequencing input was PBMCs. The receptors derive from a man younger than 35 in good health and CMV-seropositive.

The chain is built from TRBV7-9 and TRBJ2-2, with D perhaps matching TRBD2 (6 bases). Trimming stripped 7 bases from V and 3 bases from J, with 15 bases between. Germline V CDR1 and CDR2: SEHNR, FQNEAQ (reference sequence). This CDR3 has 15 residues. CDR3 DNA: TGTGCCAGCACGCCTGCGGGGAGAGACACCGGGGAGCTGTTTTTT. It yields the protein CASTPAGRDTGELFF.

This sequence joins TRBV2 and TRBJ2-5; D possibly corresponds to TRBD2 (5 bases). The CDR3 totals 13 residues. The V and J ends lost 3 bases and 9 bases respectively, with 14 bases between them. Looked up from germline, CDR1 is SNHLY and CDR2 is FYNNEI. The CDR3 loop is CASSDEGSRPQYF. The CDR3 bases are TGTGCCAGCAGTGATGAGGGCTCCCGGCCCCAGTACTTC. Complete variable domain (other parts from reference TRBV2 and TRBJ2-5): EPEVTQTPSHQVTQMGQEVILRCVPISNHLYFYWYRQILGQKVEFLVSFYNNEISEKSEIFDDQFSVERPDGSNFTLKIRSTKLEDSAMYFCASSDEGSRPQYFGPGTRLLVL.

The chain uses TRBV2 and TRBJ2-5, with a weak D call TRBD1 (6 bases). Trimming cost V 1 base and J 8 bases, with 14 bases left between them. This CDR3 has 14 amino acids. Germline CDR1 is SNHLY and CDR2 is FYNNEI. CDR3 sequence reads: CASSEVDRGLTQYF. CDR3 nucleotide sequence: TGTGCCAGCAGTGAAGTGGACAGAGGGCTCACCCAGTACTTC.

In the case of this clone: One end of the junction does not line up with germline, which may come from a read error. The genes are TRBV6-6 and TRBJ2-3; D might be TRBD2 (6 bases). CDR3 size: 16 residues. Germline CDR1 and CDR2: MNHNY and SVGAGI (reference sequence). DNA for the CDR3: TGTGTCAGCAGTCCCGGGACTCAATCTAGCACAGATACGCAGTATTTT. This gives the protein CVSSPGTQSSTDTQYF.

This chain joins TRBV4-1 and TRBJ1-2, with D possibly matching TRBD1 (5 bases). V shed 1 base and J shed 8 bases, with 17 bases lying between them. Germline V gene data show CDR1 as MGHRA and CDR2 as YSYEKL. The CDR3 runs 15 residues. CDR3 residues: CASSQGPRVKGGYTF. Written as DNA, the CDR3 is TGCGCCAGCAGCCAAGGCCCCAGGGTAAAAGGAGGCTACACCTTC.

This clone has only one observation. This chain joins TRBV7-3 and TRBJ2-1; 9 bases fit TRBD1. CDR1 and CDR2 from the germline V gene are SGHTA and FQGTGA. V was clipped by 5 bases and J by 9 bases; unmatched bases: 8. CDR3 length: 14 amino acids. Here the CDR3 reads CASSALQGAGEQFF. The CDR3 DNA follows: TGTGCCAGCAGCGCCCTACAGGGGGCAGGTGAGCAGTTCTTC.

The V gene is TRBV6-5, the J gene TRBJ2-1; tentatively, D is TRBD2 (5 bases). The CDR3 loop spans 15 amino acids. The germline gives CDR1 MNHEY, CDR2 SVGAGI. V dropped 0 bases and J dropped 3 bases, with 9 bases sitting between them. CDR3 in amino acids: CASSYSAGLYNEQFF. The CDR3 DNA is TGTGCCAGCAGTTACTCGGCGGGCCTCTACAATGAGCAGTTCTTC.